This T cell receptor (beta chain) was documented in a study of monozygotic twins with inflammatory bowel disease. On this clonotype: The antigen is unknown.

Researchers generated cDNA in eight separate reactions per sample. TCRdb reprocessed the 5' RACE reads, keeping one entry per CDR3 protein, no DNA. The sample yields about 380,000 distinct CDR3 sequences, of which the top ten take up about 2.5%. Study-wide results and caveats: The data did not back a single strong IBD-associated clonotype or signal. Healthy co-twins had higher TCRbeta inverse Simpson diversity than their IBD twins.

This CDR3 is 13 amino acids long. Germline assignment: CDR1 MNHEY and CDR2 SVGAGI. The sequence derives from a human donor with ulcerative colitis or Crohn's disease, or a healthy co-twin of an affected twin (not recorded which). Sequencing was carried out using blood. V is TRBV6-5 and J is TRBJ2-5; the D call from TCRdb, TRBD1, cannot be confirmed without DNA. This CDR3 is CASSYFDRGTQYF.